Sequencing of this TCR beta chain was carried out in a study of cytomegalovirus exposure and HLA in healthy donors. Study in general: Roughly 80% of roughly 430 genotyped donors fell in the Caucasian-associated ancestry cluster.

The germline V gene encodes CDR1 MDHEN and CDR2 SYDVKM. Trimming removed 8 bases from V and 8 bases from J, with 21 bases in between. The CDR3 length is 14 residues. The PCR ran on 60 Vbeta and 13 Jbeta primers. Sequenced by immunoSEQ multiplex PCR; TCRdb stores in-frame clones only, minus some. The sample lists roughly 87,000 clones, 70% to 80% occurring once. The V and J genes are TRBV28 and TRBJ1-2; D possibly corresponds to TRBD1 (6 bases). This receptor was taken from a middle-aged woman in good health and CMV-seropositive. The sequenced sample was PBMCs. This CDR3 reads CASRTAPLREGYTF. In DNA, the CDR3 is TGTGCCAGCCGGACAGCGCCTCTTAGGGAGGGCTACACCTTC.